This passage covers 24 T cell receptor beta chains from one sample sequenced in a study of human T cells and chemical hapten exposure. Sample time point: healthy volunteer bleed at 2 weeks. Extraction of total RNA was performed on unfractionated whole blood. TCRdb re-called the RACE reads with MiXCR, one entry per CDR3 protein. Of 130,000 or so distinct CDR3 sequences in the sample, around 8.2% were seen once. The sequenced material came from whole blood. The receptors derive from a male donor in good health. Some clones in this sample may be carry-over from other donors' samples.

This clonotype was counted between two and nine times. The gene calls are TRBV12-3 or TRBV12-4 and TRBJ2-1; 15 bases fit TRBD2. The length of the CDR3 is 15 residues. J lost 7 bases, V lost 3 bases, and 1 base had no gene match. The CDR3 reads CASSLGTSGRNEQFF. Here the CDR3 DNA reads TGTGCCAGCAGTTTGGGGACTAGCGGGAGGAATGAGCAGTTCTTC.

The DNA of the CDR3 is TGTGCCAGCAGCCAAGACTTCCCAGATACGCAGTATTTT. This codes for CASSQDFPDTQYF. This chain links TRBV6-6 with TRBJ2-3; the D is unclear. Germline V gene data show CDR1 as MNHNY and CDR2 as SVGAGI (reference sequence). Trimming removed 6 bases at V and 4 bases at J, with 11 bases between. The CDR3 extends over 13 amino acids.

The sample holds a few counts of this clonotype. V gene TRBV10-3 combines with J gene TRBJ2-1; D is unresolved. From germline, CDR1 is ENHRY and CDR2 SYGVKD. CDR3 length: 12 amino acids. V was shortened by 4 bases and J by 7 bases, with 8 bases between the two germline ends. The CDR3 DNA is TGTGCCATCAGTGCCCTGGGAAATGAGCAGTTCTTC. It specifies CAISALGNEQFF.

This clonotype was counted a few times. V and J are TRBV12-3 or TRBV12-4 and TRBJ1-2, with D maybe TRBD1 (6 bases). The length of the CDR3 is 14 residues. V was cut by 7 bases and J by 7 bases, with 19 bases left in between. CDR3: CASTWGLTGLGYTF. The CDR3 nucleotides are TGTGCCAGCACCTGGGGTTTAACAGGGCTTGGCTACACCTTC.

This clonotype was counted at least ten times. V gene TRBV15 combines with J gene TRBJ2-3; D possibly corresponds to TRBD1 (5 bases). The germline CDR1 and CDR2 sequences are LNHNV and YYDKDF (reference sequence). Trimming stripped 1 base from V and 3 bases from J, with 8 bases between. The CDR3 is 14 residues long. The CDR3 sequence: CATSRAAGTDTQYF. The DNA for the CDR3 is TGTGCCACCAGCAGAGCTGCAGGGACAGATACGCAGTATTTT.

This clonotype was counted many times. CDR3: CASSSEYEQYF. CDR3 DNA: TGTGCCAGCAGCTCGGAGTACGAGCAGTACTTC. The rearrangement joins TRBV2 to TRBJ2-7; the D is unclear. The CDR3 sequence is 11 residues long. Per germline, CDR1 SNHLY and CDR2 FYNNEI. With 6 bases removed from V and 4 bases from J, the gap between germline ends came to 7 bases.

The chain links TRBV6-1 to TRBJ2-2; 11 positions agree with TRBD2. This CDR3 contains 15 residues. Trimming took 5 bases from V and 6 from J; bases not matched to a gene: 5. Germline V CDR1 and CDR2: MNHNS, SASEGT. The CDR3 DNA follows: TGTGCCAGCAGTATAGCGGGAGGGCGGGCCGGGGAGCTGTTTTTT. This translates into CASSIAGGRAGELFF.

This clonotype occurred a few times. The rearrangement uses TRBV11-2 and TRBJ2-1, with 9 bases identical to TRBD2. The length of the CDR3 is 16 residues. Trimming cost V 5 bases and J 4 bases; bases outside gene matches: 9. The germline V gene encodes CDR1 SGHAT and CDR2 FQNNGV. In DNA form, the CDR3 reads TGTGCCAGCAGCCCTAGGGCGGGAGGGCTTTACAATGAGCAGTTCTTC. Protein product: CASSPRAGGLYNEQFF.

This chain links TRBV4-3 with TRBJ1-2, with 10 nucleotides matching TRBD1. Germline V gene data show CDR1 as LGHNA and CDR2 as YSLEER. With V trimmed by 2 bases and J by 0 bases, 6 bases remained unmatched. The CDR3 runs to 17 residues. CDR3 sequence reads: CASSQMGQGTPNYGYTF. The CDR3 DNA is TGCGCCAGCAGCCAAATGGGACAGGGGACACCTAACTATGGCTACACCTTC.

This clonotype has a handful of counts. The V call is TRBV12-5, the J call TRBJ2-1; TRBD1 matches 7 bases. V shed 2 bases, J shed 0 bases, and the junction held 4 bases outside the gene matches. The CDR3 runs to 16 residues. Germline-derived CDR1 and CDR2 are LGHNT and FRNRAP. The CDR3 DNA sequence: TGTGCTAGTGGTTTGAAAGGGGGCGGCTCCTACAATGAGCAGTTCTTC. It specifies CASGLKGGGSYNEQFF.

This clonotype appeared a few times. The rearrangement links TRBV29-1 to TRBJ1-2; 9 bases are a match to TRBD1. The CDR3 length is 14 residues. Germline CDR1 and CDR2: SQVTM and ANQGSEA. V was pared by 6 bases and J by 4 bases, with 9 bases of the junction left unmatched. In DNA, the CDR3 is TGCAGCGTGAACCGGGACAGGGTTGGCTATGGCTACACCTTC. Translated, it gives CSVNRDRVGYGYTF.

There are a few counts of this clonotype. The CDR3 spells CASRESSGANVLTF. The CDR3 bases are TGTGCCAGCAGGGAAAGTTCTGGGGCCAACGTCCTGACTTTC. V and J are TRBV7-3 and TRBJ2-6; D unresolved. Trimming pared 6 bases from V and 1 base from J, leaving 7 bases between. The germline V gene encodes CDR1 SGHTA and CDR2 FQGTGA. This CDR3 comprises 14 residues.

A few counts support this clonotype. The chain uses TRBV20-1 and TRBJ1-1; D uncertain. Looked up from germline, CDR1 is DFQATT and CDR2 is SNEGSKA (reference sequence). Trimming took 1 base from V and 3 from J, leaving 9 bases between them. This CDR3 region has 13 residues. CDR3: CSARALQDTEAFF. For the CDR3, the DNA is TGCAGTGCTAGAGCTCTCCAGGACACTGAAGCTTTCTTT.

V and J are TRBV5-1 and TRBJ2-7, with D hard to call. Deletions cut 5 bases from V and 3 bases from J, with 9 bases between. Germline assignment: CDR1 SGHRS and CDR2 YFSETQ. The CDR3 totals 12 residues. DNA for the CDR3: TGCGCCAGCAGGCATGGATTCTACGAGCAGTACTTC. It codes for CASRHGFYEQYF.

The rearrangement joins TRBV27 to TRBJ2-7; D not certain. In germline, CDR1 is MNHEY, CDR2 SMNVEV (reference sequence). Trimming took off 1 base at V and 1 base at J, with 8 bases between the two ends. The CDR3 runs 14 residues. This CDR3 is CASSLYPASYEQYF. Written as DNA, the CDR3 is TGTGCCAGCAGTTTATATCCAGCGTCCTACGAGCAGTACTTC.

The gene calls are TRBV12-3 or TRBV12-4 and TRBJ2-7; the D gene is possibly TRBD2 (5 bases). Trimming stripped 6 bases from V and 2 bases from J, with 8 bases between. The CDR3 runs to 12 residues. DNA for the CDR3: TGTGCCAGCAGCCCGGGGACCTACGAGCAGTACTTC. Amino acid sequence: CASSPGTYEQYF.

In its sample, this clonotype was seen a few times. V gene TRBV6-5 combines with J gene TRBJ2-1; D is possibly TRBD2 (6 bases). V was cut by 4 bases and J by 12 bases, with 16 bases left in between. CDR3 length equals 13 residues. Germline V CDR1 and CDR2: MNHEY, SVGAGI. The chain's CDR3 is CASSSTERRGQFF. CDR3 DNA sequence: TGTGCCAGCAGTTCCACGGAGCGGAGGGGGCAGTTCTTC.

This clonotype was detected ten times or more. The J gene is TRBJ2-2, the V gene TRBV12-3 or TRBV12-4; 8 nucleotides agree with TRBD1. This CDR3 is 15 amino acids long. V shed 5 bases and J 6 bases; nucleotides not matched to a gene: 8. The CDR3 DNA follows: TGTGCCAGCAGTGCCGTGGACAGGGCGGCCGGGGAGCTGTTTTTT. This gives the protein CASSAVDRAAGELFF.

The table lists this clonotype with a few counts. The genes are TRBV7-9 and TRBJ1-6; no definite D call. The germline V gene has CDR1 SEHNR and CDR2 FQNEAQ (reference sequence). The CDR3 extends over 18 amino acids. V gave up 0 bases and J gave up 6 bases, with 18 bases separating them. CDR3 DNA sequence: TGTGCCAGCAGCTTAGCGACGAGGAAGATTGGGATTAATTCACCCCTCCACTTT. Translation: CASSLATRKIGINSPLHF.

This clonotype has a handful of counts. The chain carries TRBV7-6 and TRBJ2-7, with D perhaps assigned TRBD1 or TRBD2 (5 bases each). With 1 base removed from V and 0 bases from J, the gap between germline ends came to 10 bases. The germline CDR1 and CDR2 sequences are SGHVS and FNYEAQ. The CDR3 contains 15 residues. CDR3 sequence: CASSLVEGSSYEQYF. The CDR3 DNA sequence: TGTGCCAGCAGCTTAGTCGAGGGGAGCTCCTACGAGCAGTACTTC.

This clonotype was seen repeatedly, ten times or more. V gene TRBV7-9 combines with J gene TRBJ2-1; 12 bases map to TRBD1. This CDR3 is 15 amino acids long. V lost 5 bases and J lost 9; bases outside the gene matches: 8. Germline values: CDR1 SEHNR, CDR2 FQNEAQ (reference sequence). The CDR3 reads CASSTPGQGAVEQFF. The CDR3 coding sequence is TGTGCCAGCAGCACCCCGGGACAGGGGGCTGTTGAGCAGTTCTTC.

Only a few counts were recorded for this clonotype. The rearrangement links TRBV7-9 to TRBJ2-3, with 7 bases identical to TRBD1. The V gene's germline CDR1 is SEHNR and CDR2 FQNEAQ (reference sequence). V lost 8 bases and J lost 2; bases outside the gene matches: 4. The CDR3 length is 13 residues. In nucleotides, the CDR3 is TGTGCCAGCCGGACAGGAACCACAGATACGCAGTATTTT. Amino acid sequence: CASRTGTTDTQYF.

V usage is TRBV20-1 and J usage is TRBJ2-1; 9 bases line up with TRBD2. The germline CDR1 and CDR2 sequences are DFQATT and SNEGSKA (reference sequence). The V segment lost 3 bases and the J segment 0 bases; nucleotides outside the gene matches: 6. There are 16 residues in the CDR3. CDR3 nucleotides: TGCAGTGCTAGGGGCTGGCGGGGGGGCTCCTACAATGAGCAGTTCTTC. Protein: CSARGWRGGSYNEQFF.

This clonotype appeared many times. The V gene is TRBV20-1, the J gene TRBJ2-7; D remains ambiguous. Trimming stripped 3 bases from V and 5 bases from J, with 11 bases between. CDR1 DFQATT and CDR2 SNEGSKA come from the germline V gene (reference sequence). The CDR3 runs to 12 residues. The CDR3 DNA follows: TGCAGTGCTAGGCAAGGGTCTGACGAGCAGTACTTC. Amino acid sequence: CSARQGSDEQYF.